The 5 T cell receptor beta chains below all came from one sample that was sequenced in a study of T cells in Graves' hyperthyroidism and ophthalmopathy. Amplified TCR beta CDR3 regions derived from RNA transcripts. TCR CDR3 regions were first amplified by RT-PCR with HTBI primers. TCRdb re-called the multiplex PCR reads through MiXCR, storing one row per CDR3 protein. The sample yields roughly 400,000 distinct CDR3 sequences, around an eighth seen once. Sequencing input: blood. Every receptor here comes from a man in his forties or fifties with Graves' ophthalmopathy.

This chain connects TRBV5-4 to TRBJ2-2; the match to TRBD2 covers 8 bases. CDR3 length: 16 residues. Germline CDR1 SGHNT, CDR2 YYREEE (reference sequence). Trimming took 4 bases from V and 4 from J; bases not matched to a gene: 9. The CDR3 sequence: CASSPGTRGSTGELFF. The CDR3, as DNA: TGTGCCAGCAGCCCCGGGACTAGGGGATCCACCGGGGAGCTGTTTTTT.

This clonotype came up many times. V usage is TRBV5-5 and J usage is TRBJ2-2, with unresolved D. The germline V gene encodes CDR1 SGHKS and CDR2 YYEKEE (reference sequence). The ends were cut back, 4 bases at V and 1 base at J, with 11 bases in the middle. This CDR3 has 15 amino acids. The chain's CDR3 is CASSVFAQNTGELFF. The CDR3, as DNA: TGTGCCAGCAGCGTCTTTGCTCAGAACACCGGGGAGCTGTTTTTT.

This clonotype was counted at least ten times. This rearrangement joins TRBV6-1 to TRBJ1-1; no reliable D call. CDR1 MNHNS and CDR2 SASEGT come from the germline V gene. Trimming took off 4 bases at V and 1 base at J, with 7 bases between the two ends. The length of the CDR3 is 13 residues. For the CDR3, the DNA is TGTGCCAGCAGTGCATTTCAGAACACTGAAGCTTTCTTT. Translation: CASSAFQNTEAFF.

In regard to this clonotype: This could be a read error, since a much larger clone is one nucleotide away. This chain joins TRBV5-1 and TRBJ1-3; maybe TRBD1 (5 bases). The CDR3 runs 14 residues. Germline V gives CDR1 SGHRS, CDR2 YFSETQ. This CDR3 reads CAGSPQGSGNTIYF. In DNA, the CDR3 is TGCGCCGGCAGCCCGCAGGGATCAGGCAACACCATATATTTT.

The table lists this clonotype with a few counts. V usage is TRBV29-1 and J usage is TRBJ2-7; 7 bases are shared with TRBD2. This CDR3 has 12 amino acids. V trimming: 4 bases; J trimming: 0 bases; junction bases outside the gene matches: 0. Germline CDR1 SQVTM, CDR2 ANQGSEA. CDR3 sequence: CSVGGSSYEQYF. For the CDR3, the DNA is TGCAGCGTTGGCGGGAGCTCCTACGAGCAGTACTTC.